These 8 T cell receptor beta chains were all obtained from the same sample, sequenced in a study of T cell responses to AZD1222 COVID-19 vaccine. Sequencing used immunoSEQ multiplex PCR; TCRdb keeps in-frame clones, though not all of them. Of about 150,000 clones in the sample, approximately 89% were seen once. This material consisted of peripheral blood, taken on day 0 of AZD1222 vaccination. Receptors originate from an adult in good health.

The genes are TRBV18 and TRBJ2-1, with TRBD2 matching over 10 bases. This CDR3 has 18 residues. Germline assignment: CDR1 KGHSH and CDR2 LQKENI. The V segment lost 3 bases and the J segment 5 bases; nucleotides outside the gene matches: 13. The DNA for the CDR3 is TGTGCCAGCTCACCTGTAAGCTTGTGGCTAGCGGGGGACAATGAGCAGTTCTTC. This codes for CASSPVSLWLAGDNEQFF.

This clone was observed once. V is TRBV11-3 and J is TRBJ2-1; D might be TRBD2 (6 bases). The CDR3 sequence is 13 residues long. Trimming left V 5 bases short and J 2 bases short, with 7 bases between. Germline V gene lookup returns CDR1 SGHNT and CDR2 YENEEA. This CDR3 is CASSRGTYNEQFF. CDR3 DNA sequence: TGTGCCAGCAGCCGGGGGACCTACAATGAGCAGTTCTTC.

This clone has only one observation. The chain uses TRBV18 and TRBJ1-4; D is undetermined. The CDR3 loop spans 14 amino acids. V was pared by 3 bases and J by 8 bases, with 13 bases between. Germline CDR1 is KGHSH and CDR2 is LQKENI. CDR3 sequence (DNA): TGTGCCAGCTCACCGACGAGCATGAGGGAAAAACTGTTTTTT. Protein product: CASSPTSMREKLFF.

V gene TRBV9 combines with J gene TRBJ2-3; D is possibly TRBD2 (6 bases). The ends were cut back, 7 bases at V and 4 bases at J, with 19 bases in the middle. The germline CDR1 and CDR2 sequences are SGDLS and YYNGEE. CDR3 length: 15 residues. DNA of the CDR3: TGTGCCAGCGGATTTAGCGGAGGAGTGGCAGATACGCAGTATTTT. Protein product: CASGFSGGVADTQYF. Full variable domain (missing parts from reference TRBV9 and TRBJ2-3): DSGVTQTPKHLITATGQRVTLRCSPRSGDLSVYWYQQSLDQGLQFLIQYYNGEERAKGNILERFSAQQFPDLHSELNLSSLELGDSALYFCASGFSGGVADTQYFGPGTRLTVL.

The chain is built from TRBV2 and TRBJ1-2, with D possibly matching TRBD1 (5 bases). Trimming removed 5 bases from V and 5 bases from J, with 18 bases in between. Germline CDR1 reads SNHLY; CDR2 reads FYNNEI. This CDR3 is built from 15 residues. This chain's CDR3 is CASSYGTSRQYGYTF. CDR3 nucleotides: TGTGCCAGCAGTTACGGGACCTCGAGACAATATGGCTACACCTTC.

The chain combines TRBV5-1 with TRBJ1-6; 7 nucleotides match TRBD1. J lost 10 bases, V lost 0 bases, and 13 bases had no gene match. The CDR3 runs to 17 residues. Per germline, CDR1 SGHRS and CDR2 YFSETQ. The CDR3 reads CASSLAPAGGGGSPLHF. The CDR3 DNA reads TGCGCCAGCAGCTTGGCCCCGGCAGGGGGGGGTGGATCACCCCTCCACTTT.

The rearrangement links TRBV7-2 to TRBJ1-5; D perhaps matches TRBD1 (5 bases). The CDR3 is 15 residues long. Germline lookup yields CDR1 SGHTA and CDR2 FQGNSA. V dropped 0 bases and J dropped 4 bases, with 10 bases sitting between them. The CDR3 spells CASSLAGVLNQPQHF. The DNA for the CDR3 is TGTGCCAGCAGCTTAGCGGGGGTTCTTAATCAGCCCCAGCATTTT.

This clone was recorded only once. The chain links TRBV27 to TRBJ1-2; tentative D call: TRBD1 (6 bases). The CDR3 sequence is 14 residues long. V lost 7 bases, J lost 4 bases, and 16 bases lay in between. Germline V gene lookup returns CDR1 MNHEY and CDR2 SMNVEV (reference sequence). The CDR3 nucleotides are TGTGCCAGCAAAACAGGGTCCGGGTTCTATGGCTACACCTTC. Translating gives CASKTGSGFYGYTF.